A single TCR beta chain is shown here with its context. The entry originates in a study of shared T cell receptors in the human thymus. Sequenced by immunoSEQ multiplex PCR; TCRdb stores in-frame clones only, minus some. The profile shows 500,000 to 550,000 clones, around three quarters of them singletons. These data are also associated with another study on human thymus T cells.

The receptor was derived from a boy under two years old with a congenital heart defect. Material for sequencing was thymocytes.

CDR3 in DNA: TGTGCCAGCAGTGAAAGGACTAGTGCCTACGAGCAGTACTTC. This encodes CASSERTSAYEQYF. The gene calls are TRBV2 and TRBJ2-7; TRBD2 matches at 7 bases. The CDR3 loop spans 14 amino acids. V dropped 2 bases and J dropped 2; count of bases not matched to a gene: 3. Germline CDR1 reads SNHLY; CDR2 reads FYNNEI.